A selection of T cell receptor beta chains follows, all from one sample in a study of cytotoxic CD8 clonotypes in ibrutinib-treated CLL. Some clones are missing from TCRdb's copy, which holds only in-frame ones; the method was immunoSEQ multiplex PCR. The sample lists roughly 250,000 clones, 70% seen once, with roughly 14% in the top ten. Sequences were derived from PBMCs, sampled after 24 months of ibrutinib treatment. These receptors originate from a human donor with chronic lymphocytic leukemia. Both conserved end residues are part of each CDR3. The D gene is left open where the match is weak. Clone size is shown for a subset of rows, as once, few, many or a class of expanded clone.

size	D	V	J	DNA	CDR3
few	TRBD1	TRBV19	TRBJ1-2	TGTGCCAGTAGGACAGGGGAGAGGGGCTACACCTTC	CASRTGERGYTF
NA	NA	TRBV19	TRBJ2-2	TGTGCCAGTATCAGTCAGGGCTGGAACGGGGAGCTGTTTTTT	CASISQGWNGELFF
NA	TRBD2	TRBV28	TRBJ2-2	TGTGCCAGCAGTCAACCGGGACTAGAGTACACCGGGGAGCTGTTTTTT	CASSQPGLEYTGELFF
few	NA	TRBV27	TRBJ2-7	TGTGCCAGCAGCCGGACATCAACCTACGAGCAGTACTTC	CASSRTSTYEQYF
once	NA	TRBV5-1	TRBJ1-3	TGCGCCAGCAGCCGCGACAGGCCTAGCTCTGGAAACACCATATATTTT	CASSRDRPSSGNTIYF
few	TRBD2	TRBV11-2	TRBJ2-3	TGTGCCAGCAGGCCCGGGACTAGCGGTGAATATACGCAGTATTTT	CASRPGTSGEYTQYF
once	NA	TRBV5-6	TRBJ1-2	TGTGCCAGCAGCCTTTGGGGGGTAAATGGCTACACCTTC	CASSLWGVNGYTF
NA	NA	TRBV19	TRBJ1-3	TGTGCCAGTAGGGCACTCTCTGGAAACACCATATATTTT	CASRALSGNTIYF
NA	NA	TRBV5-4	TRBJ2-7	TGTGCCAGCAGCGCGTGGACCGGGCCCCTGTACGAGCAGTACTTC	CASSAWTGPLYEQYF
NA	TRBD1	TRBV28	TRBJ2-7	TGTGCCAGCATCCCCCCCGGGACAGGATCCTACGAGCAGTACTTC	CASIPPGTGSYEQYF
few	NA	TRBV7-3	TRBJ2-1	TGTGCCAGCAGCTCGCAAGAACTACAGTTCTTC	CASSSQELQFF
NA	NA	TRBV27	TRBJ2-4	TGTGCCAGCAGTTTTAATGGGCCGGGGAACATTCAGTACTTC	CASSFNGPGNIQYF
NA	TRBD2	TRBV18	TRBJ2-7	TGTGCCAGCTCTTTCGGACTAGCGGGATTAGACGAGCAGTACTTC	CASSFGLAGLDEQYF
NA	NA	TRBV15	TRBJ2-3	TGTGCCACCAGCAGAGATTCATCAGATACGCAGTATTTT	CATSRDSSDTQYF
few	NA	TRBV7-3	TRBJ1-2	TGTGCCAGCAGTAGGGGGGATGGCTATGGCTACACCTTC	CASSRGDGYGYTF
NA	NA	TRBV6-6	TRBJ2-7	TGTGCCAGCAGGGGAAAAGGGGACTACGAGCAGTACTTC	CASRGKGDYEQYF
NA	NA	TRBV28	TRBJ2-7	TGTGCCAGCACCAGCCTTGGGTCGGCCAGGAACTACGAGCAGTACTTC	CASTSLGSARNYEQYF
NA	TRBD1	TRBV9	TRBJ2-7	TGTGCCAGCAGCGTAGGGACAGGGGGCTCCTACGAGCAGTACTTC	CASSVGTGGSYEQYF
NA	TRBD1	TRBV9	TRBJ2-1	TGTGCCAGCAGCGTAGAGTCGCGGTGGACAGGGGATTTCCACAATGAGCAGTTCTTC	CASSVESRWTGDFHNEQFF
few	NA	TRBV5-1	TRBJ2-2	TGCGCCAGCAGCTTGGCCGCAACCGGGGAGCTGTTTTTT	CASSLAATGELFF
NA	NA	TRBV6-6	TRBJ1-1	TGTGCCAGCACCATCGACAGAACTGAAGCTTTCTTT	CASTIDRTEAFF
NA	NA	TRBV15	TRBJ2-7	TGTGCCACCAGCAGAGACGCAGGGGCCGGCTACGAGCAGTACTTC	CATSRDAGAGYEQYF
few	TRBD1	TRBV6-5	TRBJ2-5	TGTGCCAGCAGTGGAGGACAGGGCCAGACCCAGTACTTC	CASSGGQGQTQYF
NA	NA	TRBV9	TRBJ1-3	TGTGCCAGCAGCGCAGACAGCACTCTTGGAAACACCATATATTTT	CASSADSTLGNTIYF
NA	NA	TRBV27	TRBJ2-3	TGTGCCAGCATTCGTCAGAGGGATGGAGAAACAGATACGCAGTATTTT	CASIRQRDGETDTQYF
few	NA	TRBV28	TRBJ1-1	TGTGCCAGCAGTGTCTTAGGGTTTAACACTGAAGCTTTCTTT	CASSVLGFNTEAFF
few	NA	TRBV7-2	TRBJ2-1	TGTGCCAGCAGCTTATCAGGACTTAACGGGAATGAGCAGTTCTTC	CASSLSGLNGNEQFF